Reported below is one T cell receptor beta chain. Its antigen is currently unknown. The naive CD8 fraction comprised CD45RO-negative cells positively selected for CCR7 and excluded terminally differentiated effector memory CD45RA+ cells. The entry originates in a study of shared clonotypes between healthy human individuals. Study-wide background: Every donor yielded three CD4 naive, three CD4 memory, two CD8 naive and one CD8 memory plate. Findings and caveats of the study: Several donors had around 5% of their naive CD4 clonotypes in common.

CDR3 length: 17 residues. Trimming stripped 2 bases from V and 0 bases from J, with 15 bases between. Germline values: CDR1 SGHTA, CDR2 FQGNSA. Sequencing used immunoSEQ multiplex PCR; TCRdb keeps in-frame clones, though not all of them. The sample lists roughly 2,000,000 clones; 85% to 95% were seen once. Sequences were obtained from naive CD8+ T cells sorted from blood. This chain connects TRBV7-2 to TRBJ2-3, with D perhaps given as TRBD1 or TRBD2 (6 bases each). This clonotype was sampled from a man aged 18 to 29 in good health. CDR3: CASSLIEGGESTDTQYF. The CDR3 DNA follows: TGTGCCAGCAGCTTAATTGAGGGGGGAGAGAGCACAGATACGCAGTATTTT.